These 4 T cell receptor beta chains were all obtained from the same sample, sequenced in a study of blood T cell repertoires in COVID-19. Libraries were prepared by immunoSEQ multiplex PCR; TCRdb keeps only in-frame clonotypes and omits some of them. This sample yields roughly 95,000 clones, of which 80% to 85% are seen a single time; 4.1% belongs to the top ten. The sequenced sample was peripheral blood. The receptors here all came from a man aged 55 to 69 with acute or convalescent COVID-19.

This clone was seen a single time. The chain uses TRBV7-9 and TRBJ1-3; tentatively, D is TRBD1 (5 bases). Germline-derived CDR1 and CDR2 are SEHNR and FQNEAQ (reference sequence). The CDR3 contains 14 residues. V was clipped by 5 bases and J by 0 bases, with 8 bases between them. The CDR3 loop is CASSHTGSGNTIYF. The CDR3 coding sequence is TGTGCCAGCAGCCACACAGGCTCTGGAAACACCATATATTTT.

The chain couples TRBV3-1 (or the pseudogene TRBV3-2) to TRBJ2-7, with 15 bases aligning to TRBD2. Germline V gives CDR1 LGHDT, CDR2 YNNKEL (reference sequence). After removal of 4 bases from V and 4 bases from J, the junction contained 5 bases not matched to a gene. The CDR3 has 16 residues. The CDR3, as DNA: TGTGCCAGCAGCCCGGGACTAGCGGGAGGCGGTTACGAGCAGTACGTC. It translates to CASSPGLAGGGYEQYV.

As to this clone: The identical CDR3 is also encoded by other nucleotide sequences in the sample. The chain is built from TRBV4-1 and TRBJ1-4; 7 bases map to TRBD1. Germline V gene sequence: CDR1 MGHRA, CDR2 YSYEKL. The CDR3 is 16 residues long. V shed 3 bases, J shed 0 bases, and the junction held 4 bases outside the gene matches. The CDR3 is CASSQGTVATNEKLFF. CDR3 DNA: TGCGCCAGCAGCCAGGGGACAGTTGCAACTAATGAAAAACTGTTTTTT.

The chain links TRBV14 to TRBJ1-1, with TRBD1 as a possible D gene (6 bases). CDR3 length equals 12 residues. V was shortened by 5 bases and J by 11 bases, with 15 bases between the two germline ends. Germline V CDR1 and CDR2: SGHDN, FVKESK. This CDR3 reads CASSAIQGLAFF. The CDR3 DNA reads as TGTGCCAGCAGCGCAATTCAGGGGCTGGCTTTCTTT.